This entry lists 12 T cell receptor beta chains sequenced from one sample in a study of human T cells and chemical hapten exposure. Each CDR3 protein gets one entry after TCRdb re-called the RACE reads with MiXCR. This table has around 340,000 distinct CDR3 sequences, around 7% appearing once. Indicated time point: patch test 1, 2 weeks after DPC sensitization. Treatment defined: therapeutic diphenylcyclopropenone sensitization with weekly scalp DPC. The specimen was whole blood, collected in connection with sensitization to the hapten diphenylcyclopropenone (DPC). The receptors come from a woman aged 18-35 years with alopecia areata. Some clones in this sample may be carry-over from other donors' samples.

This clonotype was observed at least ten times. The gene calls are TRBV7-9 and TRBJ2-1; TRBD1 is a possible D gene (5 bases). Germline CDR1 and CDR2: SEHNR and FQNEAQ (reference sequence). The CDR3 sequence is 15 residues long. Between the trimmed V and J ends, which lost 2 bases and 0 bases, there was a span of 8 bases. The CDR3 spells CASSLYDSSYNEQFF. As DNA, the CDR3 is TGTGCCAGCAGCTTATATGACAGCTCCTACAATGAGCAGTTCTTC.

The chain recombines TRBV4-3 with TRBJ1-1; TRBD1 might be the D (6 bases). The CDR3 spans 12 residues. Trimming pared 1 base from V and 7 bases from J, leaving 7 bases between. Germline CDR1 LGHNA, CDR2 YSLEER. CDR3: CASSQVGGEAFF. CDR3 sequence (DNA): TGCGCCAGCAGCCAAGTAGGGGGTGAAGCTTTCTTT.

The rearrangement links TRBV4-2 to TRBJ1-3; the D gene is possibly TRBD1 (5 bases). CDR3 size: 15 residues. Trimming took off 1 base at V and 4 bases at J, with 11 bases between the two ends. Germline loops: CDR1 LGHNA, CDR2 YNFKEQ. The CDR3 DNA is TGTGCCAGCAGCCAAGCCGGGGGAAAGGGAAACACCATATATTTT. Translated, it gives CASSQAGGKGNTIYF.

This clonotype was seen ten or more times. The chain combines TRBV20-1 with TRBJ2-1; weak D call: TRBD1 (6 bases). Germline CDR1 is DFQATT and CDR2 is SNEGSKA (reference sequence). The CDR3 has 12 amino acids. Trimming stripped 6 bases from V and 8 bases from J, with 14 bases between. CDR3 amino acids: CSAERQVDEQFF. The CDR3 DNA sequence: TGCAGTGCCGAGCGACAGGTCGATGAGCAGTTCTTC.

This clonotype was seen repeatedly, ten times or more. The chain employs TRBV6-2 or TRBV6-3 and TRBJ1-1, with 8 positions matching TRBD1. The CDR3 has 15 residues. Germline V gives CDR1 MNHEY, CDR2 SVGEGT. V lost 6 bases, J lost 5 bases, and 11 bases stayed unmatched. The CDR3 reads CASSETRTGPTEAFF. The CDR3 DNA sequence: TGTGCCAGCAGCGAAACCAGGACAGGGCCAACTGAAGCTTTCTTT.

This clonotype was observed at least ten times. The chain links TRBV7-9 to TRBJ1-4, with D possibly TRBD1 on 5 matching bases. Trimming removed 5 bases from V and 4 bases from J, with 11 bases in between. The CDR3 length is 14 residues. Germline V gives CDR1 SEHNR, CDR2 FQNEAQ (reference sequence). In DNA, the CDR3 is TGTGCCAGCAGCCCGGCGGGGCTTAATGAAAAACTGTTTTTT. Translated: CASSPAGLNEKLFF.

In its sample, this clonotype was seen many times. The chain joins TRBV6-5 to TRBJ2-1, with 9 positions matching TRBD2. The CDR3 runs to 14 residues. The V segment lost 10 bases and the J segment 2 bases; nucleotides outside the gene matches: 6. Germline V lookup: CDR1 MNHEY, CDR2 SVGAGI. The CDR3 bases are TGTGCCATCTCTGCGGGGGGGCCCTACAATGAGCAGTTCTTC. Its translation: CAISAGGPYNEQFF.

The V and J genes are TRBV7-9 and TRBJ2-7; D gene unclear. The V end lost 2 bases, the J end lost 1 base, and 12 bases lay between the germline ends. The CDR3 consists of 15 residues. The germline V gene encodes CDR1 SEHNR and CDR2 FQNEAQ (reference sequence). The CDR3 loop reads CASSLYDWGSYEQYF. CDR3 DNA: TGTGCCAGCAGCTTATACGACTGGGGTTCCTACGAGCAGTACTTC.

This clonotype came up many times. The rearrangement uses TRBV20-1 and TRBJ1-2, with a weak D call TRBD1 (6 bases). The CDR3 covers 12 residues. Germline V gives CDR1 DFQATT, CDR2 SNEGSKA (reference sequence). Trimming pared 5 bases from V and 7 bases from J, leaving 14 bases between. CDR3 nucleotides: TGCAGTGCTGTTGCAGGGGCATCTGGCTACACCTTC. Its translation is CSAVAGASGYTF.

The chain combines TRBV12-3 or TRBV12-4 with TRBJ1-5, with D unclear. The CDR3 extends over 14 amino acids. Trimming took 3 bases from V and 6 from J, leaving 12 bases between them. Written as DNA, the CDR3 is TGTGCCAGCAGTTTTAGCGGGTCGGGTCAGCCCCAGCATTTT. This gives the protein CASSFSGSGQPQHF.

This clonotype appeared a few times. The chain joins TRBV6-5 to TRBJ1-2; possibly TRBD1 for D (5 bases). In germline, CDR1 is MNHEY, CDR2 SVGAGI. Trimming took 2 bases from V and 4 from J, leaving 14 bases between them. CDR3 length: 15 residues. The CDR3 loop reads CASSYIQRGPYGYTF. CDR3 bases: TGTGCCAGCAGTTACATTCAGAGGGGACCCTATGGCTACACCTTC.

The chain couples TRBV12-3 or TRBV12-4 to TRBJ2-1; a weak D match, TRBD2 (5 bases). V was trimmed by 4 bases and J by 2 bases, leaving 12 bases between them. The CDR3 sequence is 15 residues long. CDR3 in amino acids: CASSSVAGAYNEQFF. For the CDR3, the DNA is TGTGCCAGCAGTTCTGTCGCGGGCGCCTACAATGAGCAGTTCTTC.